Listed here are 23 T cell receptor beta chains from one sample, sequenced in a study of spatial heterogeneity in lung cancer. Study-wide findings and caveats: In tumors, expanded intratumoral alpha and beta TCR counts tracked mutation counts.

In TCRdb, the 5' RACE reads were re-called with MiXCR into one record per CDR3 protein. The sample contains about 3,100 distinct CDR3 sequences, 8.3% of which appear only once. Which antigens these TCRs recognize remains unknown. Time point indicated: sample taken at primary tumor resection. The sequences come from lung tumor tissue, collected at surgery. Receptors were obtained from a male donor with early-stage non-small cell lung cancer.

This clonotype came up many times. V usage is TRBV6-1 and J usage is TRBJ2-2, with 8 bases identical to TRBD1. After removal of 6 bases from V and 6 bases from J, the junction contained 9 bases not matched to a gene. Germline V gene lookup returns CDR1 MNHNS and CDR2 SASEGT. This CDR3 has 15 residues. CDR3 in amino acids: CASRKQGGTPGELFF. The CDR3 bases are TGTGCCAGCAGGAAACAGGGGGGAACCCCCGGGGAGCTGTTTTTT.

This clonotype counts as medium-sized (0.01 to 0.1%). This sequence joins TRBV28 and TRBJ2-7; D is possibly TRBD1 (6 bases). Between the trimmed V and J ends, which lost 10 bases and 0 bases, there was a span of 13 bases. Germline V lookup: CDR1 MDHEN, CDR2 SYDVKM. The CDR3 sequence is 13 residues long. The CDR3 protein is CATLSQGSYEQYF. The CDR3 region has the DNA TGTGCCACCCTCTCACAGGGCTCCTACGAGCAGTACTTC.

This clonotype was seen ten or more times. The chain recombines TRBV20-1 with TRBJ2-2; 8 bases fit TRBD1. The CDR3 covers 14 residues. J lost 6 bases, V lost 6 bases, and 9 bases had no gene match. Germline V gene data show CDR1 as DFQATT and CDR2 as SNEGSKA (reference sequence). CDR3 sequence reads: CSATDRGRAGELFF. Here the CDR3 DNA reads TGCAGTGCAACCGACAGGGGACGGGCCGGGGAGCTGTTTTTT.

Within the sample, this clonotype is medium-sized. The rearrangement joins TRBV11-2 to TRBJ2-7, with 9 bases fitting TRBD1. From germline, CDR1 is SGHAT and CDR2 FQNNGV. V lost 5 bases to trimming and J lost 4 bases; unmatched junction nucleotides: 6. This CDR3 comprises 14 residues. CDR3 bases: TGTGCCAGCAGCAAGGACAGGGGTGTTTACGAGCAGTACTTC. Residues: CASSKDRGVYEQYF.

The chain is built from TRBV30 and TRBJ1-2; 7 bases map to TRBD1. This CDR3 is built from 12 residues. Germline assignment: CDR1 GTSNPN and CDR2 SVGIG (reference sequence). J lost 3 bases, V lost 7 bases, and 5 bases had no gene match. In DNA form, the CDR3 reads TGTGCCTTCGACAGGGCCGACTATGGCTACACCTTC. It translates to CAFDRADYGYTF.

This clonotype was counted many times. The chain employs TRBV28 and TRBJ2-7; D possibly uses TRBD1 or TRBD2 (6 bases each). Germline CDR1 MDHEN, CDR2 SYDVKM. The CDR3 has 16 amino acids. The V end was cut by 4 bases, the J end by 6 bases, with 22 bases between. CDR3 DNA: TGTGCCAGCAGTTCCCTCGGGGGCGCGGTCCCGTTCGAGCAGTACTTC. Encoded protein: CASSSLGGAVPFEQYF. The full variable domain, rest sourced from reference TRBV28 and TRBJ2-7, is DVKVTQSSRYLVKRTGEKVFLECVQDMDHENMFWYRQDPGLGLRLIYFSYDVKMKEKGDIPEGYSVSREKKERFSLILESASTNQTSMYLCASSSLGGAVPFEQYFGPGTRLTVT.

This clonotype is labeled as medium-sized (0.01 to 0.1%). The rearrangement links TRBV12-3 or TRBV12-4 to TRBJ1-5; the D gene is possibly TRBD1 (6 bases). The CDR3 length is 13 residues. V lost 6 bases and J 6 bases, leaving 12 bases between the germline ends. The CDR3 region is CASSLDRTQPQHF. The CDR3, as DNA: TGTGCCAGCAGCCTCGACAGGACTCAGCCCCAGCATTTT.

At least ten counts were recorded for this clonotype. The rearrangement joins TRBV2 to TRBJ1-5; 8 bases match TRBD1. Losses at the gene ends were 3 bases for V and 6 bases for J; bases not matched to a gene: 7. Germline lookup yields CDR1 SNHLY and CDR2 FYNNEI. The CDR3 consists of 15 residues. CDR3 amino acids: CASSEGQAHGQPQHF. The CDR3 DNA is TGTGCCAGCAGTGAGGGACAGGCCCATGGTCAGCCCCAGCATTTT.

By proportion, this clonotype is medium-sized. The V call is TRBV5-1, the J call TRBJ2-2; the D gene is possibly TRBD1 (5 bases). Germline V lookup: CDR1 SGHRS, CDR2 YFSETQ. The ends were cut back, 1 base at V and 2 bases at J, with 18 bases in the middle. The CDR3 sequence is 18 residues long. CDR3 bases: TGCGCCAGCAGCTTGATGGCGTGGGGCAGGGCCAACACCGGGGAGCTGTTTTTT. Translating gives CASSLMAWGRANTGELFF.

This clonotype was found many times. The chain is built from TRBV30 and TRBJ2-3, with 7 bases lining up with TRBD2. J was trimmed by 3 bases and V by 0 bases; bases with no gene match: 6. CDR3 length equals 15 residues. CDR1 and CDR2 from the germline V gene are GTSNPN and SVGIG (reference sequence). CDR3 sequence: CAWSVGAGVTDTQYF. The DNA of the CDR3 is TGTGCCTGGAGTGTCGGTGCGGGAGTGACAGATACGCAGTATTTT.

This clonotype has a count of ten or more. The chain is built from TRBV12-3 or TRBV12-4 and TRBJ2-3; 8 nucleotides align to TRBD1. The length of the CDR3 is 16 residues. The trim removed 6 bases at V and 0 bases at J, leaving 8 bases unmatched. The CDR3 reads CASRPRQGASTDTQYF. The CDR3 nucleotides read TGTGCCAGCAGACCACGCCAGGGGGCCAGCACAGATACGCAGTATTTT.

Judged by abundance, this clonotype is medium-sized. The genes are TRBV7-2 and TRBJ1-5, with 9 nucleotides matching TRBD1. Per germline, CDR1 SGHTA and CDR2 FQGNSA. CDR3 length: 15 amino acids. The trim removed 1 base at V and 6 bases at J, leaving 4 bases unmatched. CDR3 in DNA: TGTGCCAGCAGCTTAGGGACAGGGGTCCGTCAGCCCCAGCATTTT. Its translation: CASSLGTGVRQPQHF.

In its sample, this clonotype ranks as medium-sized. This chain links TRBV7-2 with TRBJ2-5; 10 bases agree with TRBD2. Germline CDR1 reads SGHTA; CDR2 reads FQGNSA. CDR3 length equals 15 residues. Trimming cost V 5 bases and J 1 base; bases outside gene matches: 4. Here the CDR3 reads CASSGSGGAQETQYF. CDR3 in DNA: TGTGCCAGCAGCGGGAGCGGGGGGGCCCAAGAGACCCAGTACTTC.

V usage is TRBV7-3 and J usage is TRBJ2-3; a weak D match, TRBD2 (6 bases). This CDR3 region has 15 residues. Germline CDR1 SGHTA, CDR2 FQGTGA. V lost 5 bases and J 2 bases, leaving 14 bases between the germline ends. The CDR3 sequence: CASSLGGGNTDTQYF. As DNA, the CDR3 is TGTGCCAGCAGCCTGGGGGGAGGAAACACAGATACGCAGTATTTT.

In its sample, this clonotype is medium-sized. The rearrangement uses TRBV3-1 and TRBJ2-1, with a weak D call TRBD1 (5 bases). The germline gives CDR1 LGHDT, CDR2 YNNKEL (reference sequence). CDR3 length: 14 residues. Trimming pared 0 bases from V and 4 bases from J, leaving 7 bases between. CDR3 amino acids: CASSQEDKYNEQFF. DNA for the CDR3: TGTGCCAGCAGCCAAGAGGACAAATACAATGAGCAGTTCTTC.

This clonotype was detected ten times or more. The CDR3 loop reads CSASEGTGSNYGYTF. In DNA form, the CDR3 reads TGCAGTGCTAGCGAGGGAACAGGTTCTAACTATGGCTACACCTTC. The chain combines TRBV20-1 with TRBJ1-2; D may be TRBD1 (5 bases). The germline CDR1 and CDR2 sequences are DFQATT and SNEGSKA (reference sequence). The CDR3 contains 15 residues. Deletions cut 3 bases from V and 0 bases from J, with 14 bases between.

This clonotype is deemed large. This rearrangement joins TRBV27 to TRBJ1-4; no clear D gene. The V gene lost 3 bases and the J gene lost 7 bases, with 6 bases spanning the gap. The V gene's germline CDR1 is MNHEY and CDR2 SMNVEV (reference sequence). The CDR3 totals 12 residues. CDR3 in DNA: TGTGCCAGCAGTTTGGTGGGTGAAAAACTGTTTTTT. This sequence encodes CASSLVGEKLFF.

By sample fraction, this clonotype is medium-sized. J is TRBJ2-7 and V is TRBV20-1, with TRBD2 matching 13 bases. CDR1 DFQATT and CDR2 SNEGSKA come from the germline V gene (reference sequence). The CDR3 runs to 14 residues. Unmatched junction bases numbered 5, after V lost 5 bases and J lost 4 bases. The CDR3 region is CSAQRTSGSYEQYF. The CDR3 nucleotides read TGCAGTGCTCAGCGGACTAGCGGGAGTTACGAGCAGTACTTC.

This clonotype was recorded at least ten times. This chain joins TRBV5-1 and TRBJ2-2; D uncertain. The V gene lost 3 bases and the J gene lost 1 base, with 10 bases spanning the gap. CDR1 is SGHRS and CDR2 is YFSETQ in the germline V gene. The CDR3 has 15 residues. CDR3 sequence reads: CASSSQSLNTGELFF. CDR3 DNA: TGCGCCAGCAGCTCTCAGTCCCTGAACACCGGGGAGCTGTTTTTT.

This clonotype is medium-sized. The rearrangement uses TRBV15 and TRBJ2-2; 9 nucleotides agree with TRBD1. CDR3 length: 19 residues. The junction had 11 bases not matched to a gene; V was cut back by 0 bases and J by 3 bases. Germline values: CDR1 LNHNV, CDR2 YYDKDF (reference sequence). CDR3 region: CATSRDDTGGPLYTGELFF. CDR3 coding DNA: TGTGCCACCAGCAGAGATGATACAGGGGGCCCACTTTACACCGGGGAGCTGTTTTTT.

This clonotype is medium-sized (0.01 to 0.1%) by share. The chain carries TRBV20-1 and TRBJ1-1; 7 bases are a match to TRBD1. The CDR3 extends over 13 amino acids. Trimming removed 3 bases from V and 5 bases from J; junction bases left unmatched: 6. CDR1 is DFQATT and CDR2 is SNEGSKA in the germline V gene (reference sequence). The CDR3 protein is CSARGGGRTEAFF. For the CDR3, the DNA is TGCAGTGCTAGGGGAGGGGGCCGGACTGAAGCTTTCTTT.

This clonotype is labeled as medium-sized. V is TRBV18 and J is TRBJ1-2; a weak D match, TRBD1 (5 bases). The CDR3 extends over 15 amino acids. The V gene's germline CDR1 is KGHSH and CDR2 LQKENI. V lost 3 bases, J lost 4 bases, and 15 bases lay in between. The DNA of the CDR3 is TGTGCCAGCTCACCGGGAGGGGAACCGAGCTATGGCTACACCTTC. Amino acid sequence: CASSPGGEPSYGYTF.

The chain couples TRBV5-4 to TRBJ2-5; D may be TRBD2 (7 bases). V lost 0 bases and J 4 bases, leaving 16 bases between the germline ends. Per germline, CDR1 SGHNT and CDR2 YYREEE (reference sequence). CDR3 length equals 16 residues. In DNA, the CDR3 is TGTGCCAGCAGCTTGGCGGTGGGGGGGCCGAGAGAGACCCAGTACTTC. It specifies CASSLAVGGPRETQYF.